This record covers a single T cell receptor (beta chain). What it binds is unknown. Repeated repertoire sampling spanned the course of chemoradiotherapy. This CDR3 comprises 14 residues. Germline V lookup: CDR1 SGHAT, CDR2 FQNNGV. Trimming pared 5 bases from V and 0 bases from J, leaving 10 bases between. This specimen belongs to a study of chemoradiotherapy in HPV16-positive cancers. Study at large: Two HPV16-positive patients' cells yielded candidate HPV-specific clones and common motifs.

Overall study results and limits: Candidate HPV-specific clones and E7-related TCR motifs grew in tumor during treatment. Functional assays defining HPV-specific T cells used only a couple of HPV16-positive patients.

The assay was immunoSEQ multiplex PCR, and TCRdb's table has in-frame clones only and misses some. The repertoire holds tens of thousands of clones, with more than 75% as singletons. J is TRBJ2-5 and V is TRBV11-2; weak D call: TRBD1 (5 bases). The source is a human donor with HPV-associated anogenital cancer. The source was blood, collected from a patient who underwent chemoradiotherapy. CDR3 coding DNA: TGTGCCAGCAGCCCGACAGTGCACCAAGAGACCCAGTACTTC. It specifies CASSPTVHQETQYF.